This TCR beta chain derives from a study of blood T cell repertoires in COVID-19. Using immunoSEQ multiplex PCR, the repertoire was profiled, and TCRdb retains in-frame clones only, with some absent. Among approximately 70,000 clones listed, over 75% were seen once. V was shortened by 6 bases and J by 4 bases, with 10 bases between the two germline ends. CDR1 and CDR2 from the germline V gene are KGHSH and LQKENI. This CDR3 contains 13 residues. Sequencing input: peripheral blood. The genes are TRBV18 and TRBJ2-1, with D perhaps TRBD1 (5 bases). The TCR sequence derives from a human donor in a cohort sampled during active COVID-19. The chain's CDR3 is CASSKQEYNEQFF. The CDR3 bases are TGTGCCAGCTCCAAACAGGAGTACAATGAGCAGTTCTTC. Full variable domain (missing parts from reference TRBV18 and TRBJ2-1): NAGVMQNPRHLVRRRGQEARLRCSPMKGHSHVYWYRQLPEEGLKFMVYLQKENIIDESGMPKERFSAEFPKEGPSILRIQQVVRGDSAAYFCASSKQEYNEQFFGPGTRLTVL.